The TCR beta chain described here comes from a study of blood T cell repertoires in COVID-19. Looking at the study overall: COVID-19 samples, acute and convalescent, were from the United States, Italy and Spain. From T cells, B-cell-depleted T cells, or PBMCs came the material, which was cDNA or gDNA.

Seattle patients were enrolled during active infection and followed longitudinally. This clone was counted a few times. Per the study methods: Estimates of nucleated cell counts were drawn from the amplification of reference gene primers. The method was immunoSEQ multiplex PCR; TCRdb's version includes in-frame clones alone and lacks a portion of them. That table gives V, J and clone size, and the DNA gave D and trimming. The top ten hold 2% to 2.5% of the sample, which has 300,000 to 450,000 clones, about 90% seen once. The V and J ends lost 5 bases and 0 bases, in that order; junction bases with no gene match: 11. CDR3 size: 19 residues. Per the germline V gene, CDR1 is SEHNR and CDR2 is FQNEAQ (reference sequence).

The sample comprised peripheral blood. The chain is built from TRBV7-9 and TRBJ2-6, with TRBD1 matching 9 bases. The TCR originated in a woman aged 55-70 years with COVID-19, enrolled during active disease. The CDR3 DNA sequence: TGTGCCAGCAGCGCCCCGCCCGGGACAGGGAGCTCTGGGGCCAACGTCCTGACTTTC. Protein product: CASSAPPGTGSSGANVLTF.